The TCR beta chain described here comes from a study of molecular identifiers for immune sequencing clone quantification. TCRdb passed the PCR reads through MiXCR, listing each CDR3 protein once. The sample lists about 640,000 distinct CDR3 sequences, 15% to 20% occurring once. Researchers sorted naive CD8 T cells as cells that were CD8+CD4-CCR7+CD45RA+. Study results and limitations: Clones above 20 RNA copies contained over 98% of effector molecules but under 1% of naive ones.

Trimming took 5 bases from V and 2 from J, leaving 18 bases between them. The germline V gene has CDR1 MNHEY and CDR2 SMNVEV (reference sequence). The CDR3 sequence is 16 residues long. This clonotype has only a few counts. Its antigen remains unknown. This sequence joins TRBV27 and TRBJ2-5; D call uncertain. Sequences were obtained from naive CD8+ T cells from blood, with Jurkat cell RNA spiked in. The subset: FACS-sorted CD8+CD4-CCR7+CD45RA+ naive T cells. This sequence was found in a human donor in good health. Some libraries in this study had Jurkat cell RNA spiked in. The CDR3 bases are TGTGCCAGCAGTCTATATCCCGAAACGGTTCAAGAGACCCAGTACTTC. Its translation: CASSLYPETVQETQYF.